This TCR beta chain comes out of a study of shared clonotypes between healthy human individuals. The protocol was immunoSEQ multiplex PCR, while the TCRdb copy is restricted to in-frame clones and leaves out a portion. The sample lists over 950,000 clones; around 77% were seen once. Trimming at V came to 2 bases and at J to 13 bases, leaving 9 bases not matched to a gene. This CDR3 comprises 14 residues. Germline V gives CDR1 SNHLY, CDR2 FYNNEI. The sequence was obtained from a young man in good health. Some clones in this sample may be carry-over from other donors' samples. The rearrangement joins TRBV2 to TRBJ2-3, with TRBD1 identical over 10 bases. Specimen: memory CD4+ T cells from PBMCs. Subset described: CD45RA-negative fraction. CDR3 sequence reads: CASSERTGGWQEYF. The CDR3 coding sequence is TGTGCCAGCAGTGAACGGACAGGGGGATGGCAAGAGTATTTT.